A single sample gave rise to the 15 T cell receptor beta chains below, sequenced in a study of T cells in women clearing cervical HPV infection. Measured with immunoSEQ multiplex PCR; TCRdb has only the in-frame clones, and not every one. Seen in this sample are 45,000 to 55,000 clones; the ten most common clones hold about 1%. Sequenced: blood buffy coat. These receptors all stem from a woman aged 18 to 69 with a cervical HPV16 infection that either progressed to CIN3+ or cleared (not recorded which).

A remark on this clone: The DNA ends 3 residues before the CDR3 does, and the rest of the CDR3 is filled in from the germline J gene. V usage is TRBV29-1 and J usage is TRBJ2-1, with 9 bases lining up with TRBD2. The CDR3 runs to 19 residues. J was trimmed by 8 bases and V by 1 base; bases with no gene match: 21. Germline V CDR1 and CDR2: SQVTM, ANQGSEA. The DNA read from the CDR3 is TGCAGCGTTGAAGGAAGGAGAGATAGCGGGGGATTTCTTGGCGATGAG. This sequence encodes CSVEGRRDSGGFLGDE. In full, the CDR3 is CSVEGRRDSGGFLGDEQFF.

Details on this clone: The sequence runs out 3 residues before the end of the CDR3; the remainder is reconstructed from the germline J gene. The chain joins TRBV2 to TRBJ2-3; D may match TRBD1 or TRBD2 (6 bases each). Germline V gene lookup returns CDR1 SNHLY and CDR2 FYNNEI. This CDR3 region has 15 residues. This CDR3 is CASSLEGQGQETQYF. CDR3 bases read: TGTGCCAGCAGTTTGGAGGGGCAGGGACAAGAGACG.

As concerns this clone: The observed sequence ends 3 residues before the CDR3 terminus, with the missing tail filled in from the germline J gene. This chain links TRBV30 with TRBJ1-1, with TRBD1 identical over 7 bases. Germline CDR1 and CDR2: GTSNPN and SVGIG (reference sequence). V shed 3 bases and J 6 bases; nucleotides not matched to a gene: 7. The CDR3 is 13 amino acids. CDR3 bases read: TGTGCCTGGAGGGACAGGAGGGGCGCTGAA. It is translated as CAWRDRRGAE. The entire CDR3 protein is CAWRDRRGAEAFF.

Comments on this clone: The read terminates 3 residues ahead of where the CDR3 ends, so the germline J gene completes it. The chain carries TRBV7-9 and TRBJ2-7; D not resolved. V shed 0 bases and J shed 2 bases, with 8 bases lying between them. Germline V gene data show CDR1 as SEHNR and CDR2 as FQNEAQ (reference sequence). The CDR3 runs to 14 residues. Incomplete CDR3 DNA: TGTGCCAGCAGCTTAGCTGGCAGAGCCTACGAG. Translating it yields CASSLAGRAYE. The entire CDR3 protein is CASSLAGRAYEQYF.

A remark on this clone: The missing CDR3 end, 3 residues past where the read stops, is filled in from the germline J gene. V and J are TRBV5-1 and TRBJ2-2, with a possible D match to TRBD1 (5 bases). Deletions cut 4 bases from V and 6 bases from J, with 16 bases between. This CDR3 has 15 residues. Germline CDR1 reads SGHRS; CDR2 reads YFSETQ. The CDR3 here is CASSQQTGRPGELFF. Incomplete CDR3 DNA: TGCGCCAGCAGCCAACAAACAGGTCGTCCCGGGGAG.

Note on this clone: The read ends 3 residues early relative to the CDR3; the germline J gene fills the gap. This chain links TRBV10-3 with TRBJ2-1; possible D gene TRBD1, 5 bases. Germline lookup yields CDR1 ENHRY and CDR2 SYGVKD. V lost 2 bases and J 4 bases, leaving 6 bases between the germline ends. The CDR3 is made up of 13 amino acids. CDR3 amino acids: CAISEDRYNEQFF. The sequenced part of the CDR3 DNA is TGTGCCATCAGTGAGGACAGATACAATGAG.

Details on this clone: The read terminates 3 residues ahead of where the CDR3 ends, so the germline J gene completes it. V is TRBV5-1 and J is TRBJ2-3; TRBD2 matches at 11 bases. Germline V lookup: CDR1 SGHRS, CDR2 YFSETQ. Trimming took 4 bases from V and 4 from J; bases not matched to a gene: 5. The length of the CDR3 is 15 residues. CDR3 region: CASSLTSGTPDTQYF. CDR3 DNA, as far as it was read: TGCGCCAGCAGCCTGACTAGCGGGACGCCAGATACG.

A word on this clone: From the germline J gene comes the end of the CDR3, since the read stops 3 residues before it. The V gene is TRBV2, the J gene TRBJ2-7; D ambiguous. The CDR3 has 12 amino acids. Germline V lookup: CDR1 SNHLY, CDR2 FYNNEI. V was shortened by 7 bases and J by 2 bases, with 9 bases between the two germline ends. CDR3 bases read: TGTGCCAGCATTGGGCAGCCCTACGAG. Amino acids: CASIGQPYE. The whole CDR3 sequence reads CASIGQPYEQYF.

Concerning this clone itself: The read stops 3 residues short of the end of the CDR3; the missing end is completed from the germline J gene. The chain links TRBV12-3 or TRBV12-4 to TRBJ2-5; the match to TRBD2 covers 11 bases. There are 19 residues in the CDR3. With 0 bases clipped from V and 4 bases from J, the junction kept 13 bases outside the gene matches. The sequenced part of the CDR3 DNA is TGTGCCAGCAGTTTAGCACTAGCGGGGGCGCGAATCTACCCAGAGACC. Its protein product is CASSLALAGARIYPET. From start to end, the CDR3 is CASSLALAGARIYPETQYF.

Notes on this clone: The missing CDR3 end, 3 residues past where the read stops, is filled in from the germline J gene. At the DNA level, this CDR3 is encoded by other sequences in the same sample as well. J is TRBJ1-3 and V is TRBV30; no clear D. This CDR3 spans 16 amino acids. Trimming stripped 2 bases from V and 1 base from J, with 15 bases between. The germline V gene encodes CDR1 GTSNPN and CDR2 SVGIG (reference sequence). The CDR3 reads CAWSPPGVQSGNTIYF. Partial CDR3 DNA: TGTGCCTGGAGTCCCCCCGGGGTACAATCTGGAAACACC.

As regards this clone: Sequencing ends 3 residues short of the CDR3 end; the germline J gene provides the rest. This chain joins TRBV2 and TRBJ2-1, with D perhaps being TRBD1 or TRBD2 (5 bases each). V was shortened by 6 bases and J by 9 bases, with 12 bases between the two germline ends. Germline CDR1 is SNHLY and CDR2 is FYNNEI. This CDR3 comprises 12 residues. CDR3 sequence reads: CASRQGVVEQFF. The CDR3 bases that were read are TGTGCCAGCAGGCAGGGAGTCGTTGAG.

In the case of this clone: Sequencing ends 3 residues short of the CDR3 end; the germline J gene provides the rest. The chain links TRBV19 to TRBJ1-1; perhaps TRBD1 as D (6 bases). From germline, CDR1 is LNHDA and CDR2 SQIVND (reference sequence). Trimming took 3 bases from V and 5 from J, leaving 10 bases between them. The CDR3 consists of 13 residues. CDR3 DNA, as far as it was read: TGTGCCAGTAGTATTCAGGGGAGAACTGAA. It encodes CASSIQGRTE. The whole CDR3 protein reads CASSIQGRTEAFF.

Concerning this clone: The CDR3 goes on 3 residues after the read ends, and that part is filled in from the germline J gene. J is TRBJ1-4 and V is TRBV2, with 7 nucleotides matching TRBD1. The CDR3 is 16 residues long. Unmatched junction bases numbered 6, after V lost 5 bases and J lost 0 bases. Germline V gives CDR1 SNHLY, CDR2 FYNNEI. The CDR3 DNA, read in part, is TGTGCCAGCAGTATTGGACAGGTTCCAACTAATGAAAAA. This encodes CASSIGQVPTNEK. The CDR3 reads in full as CASSIGQVPTNEKLFF.

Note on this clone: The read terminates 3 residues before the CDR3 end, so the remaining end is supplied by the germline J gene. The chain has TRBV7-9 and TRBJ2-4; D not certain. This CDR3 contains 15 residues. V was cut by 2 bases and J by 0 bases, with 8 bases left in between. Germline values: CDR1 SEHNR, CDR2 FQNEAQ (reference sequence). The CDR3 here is CASSLLGLAKNIQYF. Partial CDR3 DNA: TGTGCCAGCAGCTTACTCGGGTTAGCCAAAAACATT.

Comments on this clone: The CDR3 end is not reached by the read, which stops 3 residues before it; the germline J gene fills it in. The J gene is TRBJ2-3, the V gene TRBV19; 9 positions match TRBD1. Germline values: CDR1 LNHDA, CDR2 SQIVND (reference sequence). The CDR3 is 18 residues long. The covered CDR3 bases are TGTGCCAGTAGTCCCGTCATACCGGGGACAGGGAGCAATCAGCCG. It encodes CASSPVIPGTGSNQP. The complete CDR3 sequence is CASSPVIPGTGSNQPQYF.